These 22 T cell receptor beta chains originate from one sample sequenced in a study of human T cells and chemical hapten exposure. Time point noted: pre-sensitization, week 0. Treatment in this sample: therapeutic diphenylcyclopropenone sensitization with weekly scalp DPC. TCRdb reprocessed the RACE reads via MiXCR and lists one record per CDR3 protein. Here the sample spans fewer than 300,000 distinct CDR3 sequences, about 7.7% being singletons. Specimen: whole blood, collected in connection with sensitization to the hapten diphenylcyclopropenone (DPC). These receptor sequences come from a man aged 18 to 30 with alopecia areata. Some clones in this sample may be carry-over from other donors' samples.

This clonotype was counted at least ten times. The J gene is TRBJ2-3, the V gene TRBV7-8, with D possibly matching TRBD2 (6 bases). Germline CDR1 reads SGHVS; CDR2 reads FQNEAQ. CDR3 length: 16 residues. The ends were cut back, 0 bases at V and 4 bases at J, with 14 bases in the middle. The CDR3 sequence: CASSLASRLDADTQYF. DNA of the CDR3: TGTGCCAGCAGCTTAGCTAGCAGACTAGACGCAGATACGCAGTATTTT. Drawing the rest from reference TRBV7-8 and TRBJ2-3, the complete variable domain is GAGVSQSPRYKVAKRGQDVALRCDPISGHVSLFWYQQALGQGPEFLTYFQNEAQLDKSGLPSDRFFAERPEGSVSTLKIQRTQQEDSAVYLCASSLASRLDADTQYFGPGTRLTVL.

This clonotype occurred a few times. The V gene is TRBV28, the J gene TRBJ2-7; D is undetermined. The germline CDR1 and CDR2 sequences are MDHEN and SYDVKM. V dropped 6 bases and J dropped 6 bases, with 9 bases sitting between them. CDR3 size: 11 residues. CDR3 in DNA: TGTGCCAGCAGCGCCCTTTTCGAGCAGTACTTC. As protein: CASSALFEQYF.

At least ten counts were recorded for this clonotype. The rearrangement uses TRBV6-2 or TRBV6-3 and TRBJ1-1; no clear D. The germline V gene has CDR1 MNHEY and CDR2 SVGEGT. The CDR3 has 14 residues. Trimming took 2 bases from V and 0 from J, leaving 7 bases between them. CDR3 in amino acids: CASSYGRLNTEAFF. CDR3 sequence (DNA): TGTGCCAGCAGTTACGGCAGGCTGAACACTGAAGCTTTCTTT.

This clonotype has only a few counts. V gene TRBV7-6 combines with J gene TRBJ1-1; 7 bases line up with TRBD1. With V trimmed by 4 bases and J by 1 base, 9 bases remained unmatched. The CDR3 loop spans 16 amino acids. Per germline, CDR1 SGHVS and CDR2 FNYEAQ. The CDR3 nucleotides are TGTGCCAGCAGCTCCCGGACAGGTCTCCCGAACACTGAAGCTTTCTTT. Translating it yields CASSSRTGLPNTEAFF.

CDR3 coding DNA: TGTGCCAGCAGCCCTATGGGACAAGATACGCAGTATTTT. Translation gives CASSPMGQDTQYF. V is TRBV7-2 and J is TRBJ2-3, with D possibly TRBD1 on 6 matching bases. CDR3 length equals 13 residues. V lost 5 bases and J lost 5, with 11 bases in between. Germline V gene lookup returns CDR1 SGHTA and CDR2 FQGNSA.

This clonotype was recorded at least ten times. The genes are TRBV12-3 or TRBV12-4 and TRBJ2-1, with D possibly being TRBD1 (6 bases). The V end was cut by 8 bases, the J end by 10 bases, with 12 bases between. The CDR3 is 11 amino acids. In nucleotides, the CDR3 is TGTGCCAGCGCCGATACAGGGGAGCAGTTCTTC. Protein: CASADTGEQFF.

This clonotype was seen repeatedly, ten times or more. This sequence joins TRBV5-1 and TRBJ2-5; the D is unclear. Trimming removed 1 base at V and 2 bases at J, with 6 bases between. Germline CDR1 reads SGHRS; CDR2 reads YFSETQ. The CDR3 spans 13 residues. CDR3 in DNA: TGCGCCAGCAGCTTGCGGAGTCAAGAGACCCAGTACTTC. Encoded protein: CASSLRSQETQYF.

This CDR3 reads CASSFNGAPHQPQHF. CDR3 sequence (DNA): TGTGCCAGCAGTTTTAACGGGGCGCCACATCAGCCCCAGCATTTT. The J gene is TRBJ1-5, the V gene TRBV12-3 or TRBV12-4; D is possibly TRBD1 (5 bases). Trimming removed 3 bases at V and 5 bases at J, with 14 bases between. The length of the CDR3 is 15 residues.

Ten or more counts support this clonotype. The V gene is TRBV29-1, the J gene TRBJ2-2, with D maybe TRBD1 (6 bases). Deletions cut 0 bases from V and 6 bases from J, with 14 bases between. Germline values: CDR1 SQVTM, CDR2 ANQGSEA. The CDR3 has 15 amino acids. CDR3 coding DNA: TGCAGCGTTGAAGATCCGGGGAAGGGGGCCGGGGAGCTGTTTTTT. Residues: CSVEDPGKGAGELFF.

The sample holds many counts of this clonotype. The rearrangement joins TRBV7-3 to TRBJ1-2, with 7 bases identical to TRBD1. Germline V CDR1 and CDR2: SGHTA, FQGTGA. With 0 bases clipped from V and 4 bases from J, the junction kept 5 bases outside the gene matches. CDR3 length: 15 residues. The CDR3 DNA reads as TGTGCCAGCAGCTTAACTGCAGGGGGTTCCTATGGCTACACCTTC. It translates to CASSLTAGGSYGYTF.

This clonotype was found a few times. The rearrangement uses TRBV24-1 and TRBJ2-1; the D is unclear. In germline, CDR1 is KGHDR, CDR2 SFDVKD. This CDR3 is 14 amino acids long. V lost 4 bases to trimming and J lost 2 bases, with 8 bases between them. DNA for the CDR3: TGTGCCACCAGTGACCTAACAGCCTACAATGAGCAGTTCTTC. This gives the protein CATSDLTAYNEQFF.

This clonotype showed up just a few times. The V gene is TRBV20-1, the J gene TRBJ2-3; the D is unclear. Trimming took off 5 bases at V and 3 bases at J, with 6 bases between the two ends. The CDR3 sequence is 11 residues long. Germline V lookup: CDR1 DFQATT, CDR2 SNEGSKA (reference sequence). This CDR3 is CSAHETDTQYF. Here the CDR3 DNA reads TGCAGTGCTCATGAGACAGATACGCAGTATTTT.

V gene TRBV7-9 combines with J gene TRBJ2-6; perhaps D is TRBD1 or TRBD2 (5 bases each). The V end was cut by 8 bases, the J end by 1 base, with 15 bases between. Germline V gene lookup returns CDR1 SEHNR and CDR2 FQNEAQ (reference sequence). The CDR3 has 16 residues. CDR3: CASHSRDLSGANVLTF. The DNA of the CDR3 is TGTGCCAGCCATTCGAGGGACCTTTCTGGGGCCAACGTCCTGACTTTC. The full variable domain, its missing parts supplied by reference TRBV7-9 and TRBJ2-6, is DTGVSQNPRHKITKRGQNVTFRCDPISEHNRLYWYRQTLGQGPEFLTYFQNEAQLEKSRLLSDRFSAERPKGSFSTLEIQRTEQGDSAMYLCASHSRDLSGANVLTFGAGSRLTVL.

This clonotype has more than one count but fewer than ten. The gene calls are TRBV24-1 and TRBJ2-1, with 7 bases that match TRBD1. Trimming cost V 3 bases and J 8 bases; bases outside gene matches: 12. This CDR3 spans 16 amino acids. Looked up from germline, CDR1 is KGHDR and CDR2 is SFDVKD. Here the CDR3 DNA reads TGTGCCACCAGTGATCCTTGGACAGGTTCCGGCGATGAGCAGTTCTTC. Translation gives CATSDPWTGSGDEQFF.

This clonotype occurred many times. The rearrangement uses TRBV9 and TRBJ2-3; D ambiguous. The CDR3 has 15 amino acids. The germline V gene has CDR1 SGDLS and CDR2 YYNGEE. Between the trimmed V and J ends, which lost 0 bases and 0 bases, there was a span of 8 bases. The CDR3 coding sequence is TGTGCCAGCAGCGTAGGGCACCCTAGCACAGATACGCAGTATTTT. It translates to CASSVGHPSTDTQYF. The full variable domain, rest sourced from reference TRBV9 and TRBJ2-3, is DSGVTQTPKHLITATGQRVTLRCSPRSGDLSVYWYQQSLDQGLQFLIQYYNGEERAKGNILERFSAQQFPDLHSELNLSSLELGDSALYFCASSVGHPSTDTQYFGPGTRLTVL.

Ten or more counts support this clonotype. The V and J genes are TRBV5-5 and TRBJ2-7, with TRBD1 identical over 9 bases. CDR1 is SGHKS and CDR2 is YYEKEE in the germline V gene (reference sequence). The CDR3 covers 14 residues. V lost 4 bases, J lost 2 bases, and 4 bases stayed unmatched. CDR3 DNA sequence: TGTGCCAGCAGCCTGACAGGGGGAACCTACGAGCAGTACTTC. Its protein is CASSLTGGTYEQYF. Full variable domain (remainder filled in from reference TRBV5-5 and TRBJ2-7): DAGVTQSPTHLIKTRGQQVTLRCSPISGHKSVSWYQQVLGQGPQFIFQYYEKEERGRGNFPDRFSARQFPNYSSELNVNALLLGDSALYLCASSLTGGTYEQYFGPGTRLTVT.

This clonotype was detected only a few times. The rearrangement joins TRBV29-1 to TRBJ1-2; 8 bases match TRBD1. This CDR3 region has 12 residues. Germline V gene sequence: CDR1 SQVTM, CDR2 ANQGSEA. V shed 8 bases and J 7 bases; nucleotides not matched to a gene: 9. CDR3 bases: TGCAGCACCTGGACAGGGTATTTTGGCTACACCTTC. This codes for CSTWTGYFGYTF.

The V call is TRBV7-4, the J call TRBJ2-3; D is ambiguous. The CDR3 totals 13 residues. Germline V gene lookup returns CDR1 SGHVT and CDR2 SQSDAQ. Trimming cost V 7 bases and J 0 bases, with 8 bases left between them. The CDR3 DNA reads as TGTGCCAGCACCGTACCTAGCACAGATACGCAGTATTTT. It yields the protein CASTVPSTDTQYF.

The CDR3 loop is CASSPGSARGPTDTQYF. The DNA for the CDR3 is TGTGCCAGCAGTCCCGGGTCAGCCAGGGGGCCTACAGATACGCAGTATTTT. This rearrangement joins TRBV27 to TRBJ2-3; 8 nucleotides match TRBD1. Per the germline V gene, CDR1 is MNHEY and CDR2 is SMNVEV (reference sequence). Germline trimming cut 5 bases from V and 3 bases from J; bases unmatched to any gene: 13. The CDR3 is 17 amino acids.

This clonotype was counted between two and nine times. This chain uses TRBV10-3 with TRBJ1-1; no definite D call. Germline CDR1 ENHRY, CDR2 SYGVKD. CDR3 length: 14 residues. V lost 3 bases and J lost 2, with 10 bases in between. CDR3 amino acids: CAISEGRSNTEAFF. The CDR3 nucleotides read TGTGCCATCAGTGAAGGCAGGAGTAACACTGAAGCTTTCTTT.

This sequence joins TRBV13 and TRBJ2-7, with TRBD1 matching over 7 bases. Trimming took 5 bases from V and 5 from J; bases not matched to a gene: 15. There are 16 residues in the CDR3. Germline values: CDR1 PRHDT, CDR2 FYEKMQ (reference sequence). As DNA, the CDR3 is TGTGCCAGCAGCGGGCACCGGGACAGTGGAGTTGACGAGCAGTACTTC. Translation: CASSGHRDSGVDEQYF.

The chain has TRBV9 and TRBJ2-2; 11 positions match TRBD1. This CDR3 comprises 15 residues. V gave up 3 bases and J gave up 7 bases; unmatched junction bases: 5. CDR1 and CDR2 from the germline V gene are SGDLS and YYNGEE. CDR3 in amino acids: CASSAGQGAGGELFF. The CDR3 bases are TGTGCCAGCAGCGCCGGACAGGGGGCTGGCGGGGAGCTGTTTTTT.